The T cell receptor beta chain described here comes from a study of blood T cell repertoires in COVID-19. On the study more broadly: From T cells, B-cell-depleted T cells, or PBMCs came the material, which was cDNA or gDNA.

CDR1 SGHTA and CDR2 FQGNSA come from the germline V gene. Trimming took off 5 bases at V and 0 bases at J, with 12 bases between the two ends. The CDR3 spans 15 residues. Libraries were prepared by immunoSEQ multiplex PCR; TCRdb keeps only in-frame clonotypes and omits some of them. Found here are roughly 100,000 clones, roughly four fifths of them singletons; the top ten hold 4.5% to 5.5%. This clone was seen once. The chain uses TRBV7-2 and TRBJ2-3, with D perhaps matching TRBD1 (6 bases). This receptor was obtained from an elderly man with COVID-19, enrolled during active disease. The sequenced sample consisted of peripheral blood. CDR3 amino acids: CASSPRQVSTDTQYF. The DNA for the CDR3 is TGTGCCAGCAGCCCCAGACAGGTTAGCACAGATACGCAGTATTTT.